These T cell receptor beta chains were read from a single sample in a study of cytotoxic CD8 clonotypes in ibrutinib-treated CLL. TCRdb's table, derived via immunoSEQ multiplex PCR, lists solely in-frame clones and lacks some. This sample yields approximately 300,000 clones, of which roughly 79% are seen a single time; about 6.3% belongs to the top ten. Sequenced here: PBMCs, sampled before ibrutinib treatment. All receptors derive from a human donor with chronic lymphocytic leukemia. Each CDR3 is given with its conserved first and last residue. Each record gives: D gene, V gene, J gene, clone size, CDR3 protein, CDR3 DNA. D genes are given only for firm matches. The size of a clone is reported for some rows only, either as once, few or many, or as a class for expanded clones.

d_call: NA; v_call: TRBV27; j_call: TRBJ2-1; clone_size: NA; cdr3_aa: CASNREPSNEQFF; cdr3_nt: TGTGCCAGCAACCGGGAACCGAGCAATGAGCAGTTCTTC
d_call: NA; v_call: TRBV27; j_call: TRBJ1-1; clone_size: once; cdr3_aa: CASSFLPPNYEAFF; cdr3_nt: TGTGCCAGCAGCTTCCTCCCACCGAACTACGAAGCTTTCTTT
d_call: TRBD1; v_call: TRBV5-4; j_call: TRBJ1-6; clone_size: NA; cdr3_aa: CASSLDRGNSPLHF; cdr3_nt: TGTGCCAGCAGCTTAGACAGGGGTAATTCACCCCTCCACTTT
d_call: TRBD1; v_call: TRBV14; j_call: TRBJ2-3; clone_size: NA; cdr3_aa: CASSQVGTGRTDTQYF; cdr3_nt: TGTGCCAGCAGCCAAGTAGGGACAGGACGCACAGATACGCAGTATTTT
d_call: NA; v_call: TRBV7-6; j_call: TRBJ1-1; clone_size: few; cdr3_aa: CASSFSGLNTEAFF; cdr3_nt: TGTGCCAGCAGCTTTTCAGGGTTGAACACTGAAGCTTTCTTT
d_call: TRBD2; v_call: TRBV25-1; j_call: TRBJ2-1; clone_size: NA; cdr3_aa: CASGLAGGNEQFF; cdr3_nt: TGTGCCAGTGGGCTAGCGGGAGGCAATGAGCAGTTCTTC
d_call: NA; v_call: TRBV11-2; j_call: TRBJ2-5; clone_size: few; cdr3_aa: CASSFRGLNQETQYF; cdr3_nt: TGTGCCAGCAGCTTTCGGGGTTTGAACCAAGAGACCCAGTACTTC
d_call: NA; v_call: TRBV27; j_call: TRBJ2-1; clone_size: NA; cdr3_aa: CASSLWGGDEQFF; cdr3_nt: TGTGCCAGCAGTTTATGGGGGGGCGATGAGCAGTTCTTC
d_call: NA; v_call: TRBV4-1; j_call: TRBJ1-5; clone_size: few; cdr3_aa: CASSQGTGIGQPQHF; cdr3_nt: TGCGCCAGCAGCCAAGGAACAGGGATCGGTCAGCCCCAGCATTTT
d_call: TRBD2; v_call: TRBV7-2; j_call: TRBJ2-7; clone_size: NA; cdr3_aa: CASSLGGTSGTYEQYF; cdr3_nt: TGTGCCAGCAGCTTAGGGGGGACTAGCGGGACGTACGAGCAGTACTTC
d_call: NA; v_call: TRBV29-1; j_call: TRBJ2-3; clone_size: NA; cdr3_aa: CSVVEATDTQYF; cdr3_nt: TGCAGCGTTGTCGAAGCGACAGATACGCAGTATTTT
d_call: TRBD2; v_call: TRBV4-1; j_call: TRBJ2-1; clone_size: NA; cdr3_aa: CASSQVAGEVDEQFF; cdr3_nt: TGCGCCAGCAGCCAAGTGGCGGGGGAGGTAGATGAGCAGTTCTTC
d_call: NA; v_call: TRBV6-4; j_call: TRBJ1-1; clone_size: NA; cdr3_aa: CASSTGRVAEAFF; cdr3_nt: TGTGCCAGCAGTACAGGTAGGGTAGCTGAAGCTTTCTTT
d_call: TRBD1; v_call: TRBV27; j_call: TRBJ1-1; clone_size: NA; cdr3_aa: CASTRTGGTEAFF; cdr3_nt: TGTGCCAGCACCCGGACAGGCGGGACTGAAGCTTTCTTT
d_call: NA; v_call: TRBV15; j_call: TRBJ2-1; clone_size: NA; cdr3_aa: CATSRATTYNEQFF; cdr3_nt: TGTGCCACCAGCAGAGCAACGACATACAATGAGCAGTTCTTC
d_call: TRBD1; v_call: TRBV15; j_call: TRBJ2-2; clone_size: NA; cdr3_aa: CATSTPPGTDQNTGELFF; cdr3_nt: TGTGCCACCAGCACTCCGCCAGGGACAGACCAAAACACCGGGGAGCTGTTTTTT
d_call: NA; v_call: TRBV30; j_call: TRBJ2-2; clone_size: NA; cdr3_aa: CAWSVYAGELFF; cdr3_nt: TGTGCCTGGAGTGTCTATGCCGGGGAGCTGTTTTTT
d_call: NA; v_call: TRBV6-5; j_call: TRBJ2-7; clone_size: few; cdr3_aa: CASSYASRSSYEQYF; cdr3_nt: TGTGCCAGCAGTTACGCGTCCCGGTCCTCCTACGAGCAGTACTTC
d_call: NA; v_call: TRBV28; j_call: TRBJ1-2; clone_size: NA; cdr3_aa: CASSSQRVYGYTF; cdr3_nt: TGTGCCAGCAGTTCCCAGAGGGTGTATGGCTACACCTTC
d_call: NA; v_call: TRBV4-2; j_call: TRBJ2-7; clone_size: NA; cdr3_aa: CASSQAGQNTYEQYF; cdr3_nt: TGTGCCAGCAGCCAGGCCGGGCAGAACACCTACGAGCAGTACTTC
d_call: NA; v_call: TRBV28; j_call: TRBJ2-3; clone_size: NA; cdr3_aa: CASRRRLGSTDTQYF; cdr3_nt: TGTGCCAGCAGGCGCCGACTAGGAAGCACAGATACGCAGTATTTT
d_call: NA; v_call: TRBV2; j_call: TRBJ2-1; clone_size: NA; cdr3_aa: CASSGDRISYNEQFF; cdr3_nt: TGTGCCAGCAGTGGCGACAGAATCTCCTACAATGAGCAGTTCTTC
d_call: NA; v_call: TRBV7-2; j_call: TRBJ2-4; clone_size: NA; cdr3_aa: CASSFVASIAKNIQYF; cdr3_nt: TGTGCCAGCAGCTTCGTAGCAAGCATAGCCAAAAACATTCAGTACTTC
d_call: TRBD1; v_call: TRBV15; j_call: TRBJ2-5; clone_size: NA; cdr3_aa: CATSRGQGQETQYF; cdr3_nt: TGTGCCACCAGCAGGGGACAGGGCCAAGAGACCCAGTACTTC
d_call: TRBD2; v_call: TRBV6-1; j_call: TRBJ2-2; clone_size: NA; cdr3_aa: CASKGTSGTGELFF; cdr3_nt: TGTGCCAGCAAGGGGACTAGCGGCACCGGGGAGCTGTTTTTT
d_call: TRBD1; v_call: TRBV28; j_call: TRBJ1-1; clone_size: NA; cdr3_aa: CASSYRTGNTEAFF; cdr3_nt: TGTGCCAGCAGTTATAGGACAGGGAACACTGAAGCTTTCTTT
d_call: TRBD2; v_call: TRBV27; j_call: TRBJ2-1; clone_size: NA; cdr3_aa: CASTTSGNEQFF; cdr3_nt: TGTGCCAGCACCACTAGCGGGAATGAGCAGTTCTTC
d_call: NA; v_call: TRBV11-2; j_call: TRBJ1-1; clone_size: NA; cdr3_aa: CANSSVSGNTEAFF; cdr3_nt: TGTGCCAACAGCTCCGTATCGGGAAACACTGAAGCTTTCTTT
d_call: TRBD1; v_call: TRBV5-4; j_call: TRBJ2-1; clone_size: NA; cdr3_aa: CASSLVVTGRNEQFF; cdr3_nt: TGTGCCAGCAGCTTGGTTGTGACAGGGAGAAATGAGCAGTTCTTC
d_call: NA; v_call: TRBV10-2; j_call: TRBJ1-2; clone_size: few; cdr3_aa: CASSESMGVITYGYTF; cdr3_nt: TGCGCCAGCAGTGAGTCGATGGGGGTGATCACGTATGGCTACACCTTC
d_call: TRBD1; v_call: TRBV25-1; j_call: TRBJ1-4; clone_size: NA; cdr3_aa: CASTDRGNEKLFF; cdr3_nt: TGTGCCAGCACCGACAGGGGGAATGAAAAACTGTTTTTT
d_call: NA; v_call: TRBV11-2; j_call: TRBJ2-3; clone_size: NA; cdr3_aa: CASSLTQTDTQYF; cdr3_nt: TGTGCCAGCAGCTTAACGCAAACGGATACGCAGTATTTT
d_call: TRBD1; v_call: TRBV14; j_call: TRBJ2-1; clone_size: NA; cdr3_aa: CASSPQGAFTYNEQFF; cdr3_nt: TGTGCCAGCAGCCCTCAGGGGGCTTTCACCTACAATGAGCAGTTCTTC
d_call: NA; v_call: TRBV9; j_call: TRBJ2-2; clone_size: NA; cdr3_aa: CASSVASVRAGELFF; cdr3_nt: TGTGCCAGCAGCGTAGCCAGCGTTAGGGCCGGGGAGCTGTTTTTT
d_call: NA; v_call: TRBV28; j_call: TRBJ2-7; clone_size: NA; cdr3_aa: CASSPAHVTTPYEQYF; cdr3_nt: TGTGCCAGCAGTCCCGCCCATGTAACCACTCCCTACGAGCAGTACTTC
d_call: NA; v_call: TRBV2; j_call: TRBJ1-2; clone_size: NA; cdr3_aa: CASSDGGVGGYTF; cdr3_nt: TGTGCCAGCAGCGACGGGGGAGTGGGTGGCTACACCTTC
d_call: NA; v_call: TRBV5-4; j_call: TRBJ2-2; clone_size: NA; cdr3_aa: CASSPGQQASTGELFF; cdr3_nt: TGTGCCAGCAGCCCAGGACAGCAAGCGAGCACCGGGGAGCTGTTTTTT
d_call: TRBD2; v_call: TRBV27; j_call: TRBJ2-3; clone_size: NA; cdr3_aa: CASSLSLGGLAGRTDTQYF; cdr3_nt: TGTGCCAGCAGTTTATCGCTTGGGGGACTAGCGGGACGCACAGATACGCAGTATTTT
d_call: NA; v_call: TRBV6-5; j_call: TRBJ1-5; clone_size: few; cdr3_aa: CASSYIARGPNQPQHF; cdr3_nt: TGTGCCAGCAGTTATATTGCCAGAGGGCCTAATCAGCCCCAGCATTTT
d_call: NA; v_call: TRBV6-5; j_call: TRBJ1-4; clone_size: once; cdr3_aa: CASSNPADEKLFF; cdr3_nt: TGTGCCAGCAGCAACCCTGCTGATGAAAAACTGTTTTTT
d_call: TRBD1; v_call: TRBV11-2; j_call: TRBJ1-2; clone_size: NA; cdr3_aa: CASTPPVRQGPNYTF; cdr3_nt: TGTGCCAGCACCCCACCCGTGAGACAGGGGCCCAACTACACCTTC
d_call: TRBD2; v_call: TRBV14; j_call: TRBJ2-7; clone_size: NA; cdr3_aa: CASSQLIAGGLDEQYF; cdr3_nt: TGTGCCAGCAGCCAACTTATAGCGGGAGGGCTGGACGAGCAGTACTTC
d_call: NA; v_call: TRBV27; j_call: TRBJ1-5; clone_size: NA; cdr3_aa: CASSYTGNNQPQHF; cdr3_nt: TGTGCCAGCAGTTATACGGGGAACAATCAGCCCCAGCATTTT
d_call: NA; v_call: TRBV5-6; j_call: TRBJ1-1; clone_size: NA; cdr3_aa: CASSWALGDQAEAFF; cdr3_nt: TGTGCCAGCAGCTGGGCCCTCGGAGACCAGGCTGAAGCTTTCTTT
d_call: NA; v_call: TRBV5-1; j_call: TRBJ2-3; clone_size: NA; cdr3_aa: CASSLVGLGRSGTDTQYF; cdr3_nt: TGCGCCAGCAGCTTGGTAGGCCTAGGGAGATCCGGCACAGATACGCAGTATTTT
d_call: NA; v_call: TRBV7-2; j_call: TRBJ2-2; clone_size: NA; cdr3_aa: CASSLYRGPGTGELFF; cdr3_nt: TGTGCCAGCAGCCTGTACCGGGGGCCCGGGACCGGGGAGCTGTTTTTT
d_call: NA; v_call: TRBV29-1; j_call: TRBJ2-1; clone_size: NA; cdr3_aa: CSVAIMGYGNEQFF; cdr3_nt: TGCAGCGTCGCTATTATGGGTTACGGGAATGAGCAGTTCTTC